Below are 25 T cell receptor beta chains sequenced from a single sample in a study of T cell responses to AZD1222 COVID-19 vaccine. This table comes from immunoSEQ multiplex PCR, and its TCRdb copy is limited to in-frame clones, with some not included. Of about 150,000 clones listed, 92% are singletons. Here the sequenced sample was peripheral blood, taken 28 days after the second AZD1222 dose. The receptors were sampled from an adult who received the AZD1222 COVID-19 vaccine.

This clone was observed a few times. The chain combines TRBV6-2 or TRBV6-3 with TRBJ1-2; D is undetermined. The CDR3 consists of 14 residues. V was shortened by 0 bases and J by 2 bases, with 7 bases between the two germline ends. The germline gives CDR1 MNHEY, CDR2 SVGEGT. Here the CDR3 DNA reads TGTGCCAGCAGTTACTCGCGCAGGAACTATGGCTACACCTTC. Amino acids: CASSYSRRNYGYTF.

The chain carries TRBV6-6 and TRBJ2-1; D call uncertain. The CDR3 is made up of 12 amino acids. Per germline, CDR1 MNHNY and CDR2 SVGAGI (reference sequence). The ends were cut back, 7 bases at V and 5 bases at J, with 9 bases in the middle. In DNA, the CDR3 is TGTGCCAGCACCCCGCGGCACAATGAGCAGTTCTTC. Translation: CASTPRHNEQFF.

The rearrangement links TRBV28 to TRBJ2-5; TRBD1 is a possible D gene (6 bases). The germline gives CDR1 MDHEN, CDR2 SYDVKM. The CDR3 covers 16 residues. Trimming stripped 2 bases from V and 6 bases from J, with 19 bases between. CDR3 DNA sequence: TGTGCCAGCAGTTTAAGTGGGGGCGCGGGCGAGCAGACCCAGTACTTC. This codes for CASSLSGGAGEQTQYF.

The rearrangement links TRBV29-1 to TRBJ2-3; D is tentatively TRBD1 or TRBD2 (6 bases each). The CDR3 sequence is 14 residues long. Trimming removed 6 bases from V and 2 bases from J, with 15 bases in between. Germline assignment: CDR1 SQVTM and CDR2 ANQGSEA. The chain's CDR3 is CSVRRGAFTDTQYF. Written as DNA, the CDR3 is TGCAGCGTGCGAAGGGGGGCCTTCACAGATACGCAGTATTTT.

The V gene is TRBV7-2, the J gene TRBJ1-3, with D perhaps matching TRBD1 (5 bases). V was pared by 1 base and J by 2 bases, with 9 bases between. The CDR3 extends over 15 amino acids. Germline CDR1 and CDR2: SGHTA and FQGNSA. The CDR3 bases are TGTGCCAGCAGCTTAGAGGGGTATCCTGGAAACACCATATATTTT. Its translation is CASSLEGYPGNTIYF.

The chain couples TRBV10-3 to TRBJ2-1; 12 bases match TRBD2. Germline V gene sequence: CDR1 ENHRY, CDR2 SYGVKD. The CDR3 covers 18 residues. With 3 bases clipped from V and 2 bases from J, the junction kept 8 bases outside the gene matches. The CDR3 sequence is CAISDPFGLAGTYNEQFF. Here the CDR3 DNA reads TGTGCCATCAGTGACCCCTTTGGACTAGCGGGGACCTACAATGAGCAGTTCTTC.

The chain carries TRBV3-1 (or the pseudogene TRBV3-2) and TRBJ2-5; 8 bases map to TRBD1. CDR3 length: 15 amino acids. V trimming: 5 bases; J trimming: 3 bases; junction bases outside the gene matches: 8. The germline V gene has CDR1 LGHDT and CDR2 YNNKEL (reference sequence). The CDR3 loop reads CASSVRDRSKETQYF. CDR3 DNA: TGTGCCAGCAGCGTCCGGGACAGGAGTAAAGAGACCCAGTACTTC.

V is TRBV18 and J is TRBJ1-5; 11 bases map to TRBD1. V trimming: 1 base; J trimming: 0 bases; junction bases outside the gene matches: 11. The CDR3 totals 20 residues. Germline V gene data show CDR1 as KGHSH and CDR2 as LQKENI. The CDR3 reads CASSPRPSGQGDYSNQPQHF. DNA for the CDR3: TGTGCCAGCTCACCACGGCCCTCGGGACAGGGGGACTATAGCAATCAGCCCCAGCATTTT.

The V gene is TRBV27, the J gene TRBJ1-3; D is ambiguous. Germline V lookup: CDR1 MNHEY, CDR2 SMNVEV (reference sequence). V shed 2 bases and J shed 0 bases, with 8 bases lying between them. This CDR3 comprises 15 residues. CDR3 nucleotide sequence: TGTGCCAGCAGTTTAATGAGCGGCTCTGGAAACACCATATATTTT. Its translation: CASSLMSGSGNTIYF.

This sequence joins TRBV6-4 and TRBJ1-6, with 7 positions matching TRBD1. In germline, CDR1 is MRHNA, CDR2 SNTAGT. Trimming at V came to 10 bases and at J to 10 bases, leaving 13 bases not matched to a gene. This CDR3 contains 14 residues. The CDR3 protein is CANQPGTEKSPLHF. The CDR3 DNA follows: TGTGCCAATCAACCCGGGACAGAGAAATCACCCCTCCACTTT.

The chain uses TRBV7-2 and TRBJ2-1, with D possibly being TRBD1 (6 bases). V was cut by 0 bases and J by 7 bases, with 16 bases left in between. Germline lookup yields CDR1 SGHTA and CDR2 FQGNSA. This CDR3 comprises 16 residues. The CDR3: CASSLAGRRGGNEQFF. For the CDR3, the DNA is TGTGCCAGCAGCTTAGCCGGGCGGCGAGGGGGTAATGAGCAGTTCTTC.

The V gene is TRBV9, the J gene TRBJ1-2; a possible D gene is TRBD1 (6 bases). The CDR3 has 13 residues. The V gene lost 3 bases and the J gene lost 3 bases, with 9 bases spanning the gap. CDR1 is SGDLS and CDR2 is YYNGEE in the germline V gene. This CDR3 reads CASSDTGYYGYTF. The DNA for the CDR3 is TGTGCCAGCAGCGACACAGGGTACTATGGCTACACCTTC.

The rearrangement joins TRBV7-3 to TRBJ2-1, with 7 bases that match TRBD2. V was clipped by 1 base and J by 1 base; unmatched bases: 13. The CDR3 consists of 19 residues. Germline V gene data show CDR1 as SGHTA and CDR2 as FQGTGA. CDR3 residues: CASSLRGLAESMSYNEQFF. The CDR3, as DNA: TGTGCCAGCAGCTTAAGAGGGCTAGCGGAATCCATGTCCTACAATGAGCAGTTCTTC.

The chain employs TRBV6-4 and TRBJ2-1, with 7 bases identical to TRBD2. CDR1 is MRHNA, CDR2 SNTAGT, per germline. Trimming removed 3 bases from V and 7 bases from J; junction bases left unmatched: 6. CDR3 length: 14 amino acids. The CDR3: CASSERELGNEQFF. CDR3 DNA: TGTGCCAGCAGTGAGCGGGAGCTGGGAAATGAGCAGTTCTTC.

V gene TRBV6-2 or TRBV6-3 combines with J gene TRBJ2-1, with TRBD2 matching over 7 bases. V gave up 4 bases and J gave up 4 bases; unmatched junction bases: 7. The CDR3 length is 15 residues. Germline V gene lookup returns CDR1 MNHEY and CDR2 SVGEGT. The CDR3 is CASSLSSGNYNEQFF. CDR3 DNA sequence: TGTGCCAGCAGTTTATCCAGCGGGAATTACAATGAGCAGTTCTTC.

The chain couples TRBV28 to TRBJ1-1, with 8 positions matching TRBD1. CDR1 is MDHEN, CDR2 SYDVKM, per germline. With 1 base clipped from V and 3 bases from J, the junction kept 4 bases outside the gene matches. This CDR3 has 15 amino acids. The CDR3 spells CASSLFQGADTEAFF. The CDR3 DNA sequence: TGTGCCAGCAGTTTATTCCAGGGGGCGGACACTGAAGCTTTCTTT.

V usage is TRBV28 and J usage is TRBJ1-2; D perhaps matches TRBD1 (5 bases). This CDR3 region has 16 residues. V was clipped by 2 bases and J by 4 bases, with 17 bases between them. Germline V gene lookup returns CDR1 MDHEN and CDR2 SYDVKM. The CDR3 nucleotides read TGTGCCAGCAGTTTAGCAGGGAGGGAAATAGTCTATGGCTACACCTTC. It encodes CASSLAGREIVYGYTF.

This rearrangement joins TRBV7-9 to TRBJ2-7; a weak D match, TRBD1 (6 bases). The V end was cut by 0 bases, the J end by 3 bases, with 9 bases between. CDR3 length: 14 amino acids. In germline, CDR1 is SEHNR, CDR2 FQNEAQ (reference sequence). The CDR3: CASSLAGQLYEQYF. As DNA, the CDR3 is TGTGCCAGCAGCTTAGCGGGACAACTCTACGAGCAGTACTTC.

The J gene is TRBJ1-1, the V gene TRBV7-2, with D hard to call. The length of the CDR3 is 15 residues. Germline V gene sequence: CDR1 SGHTA, CDR2 FQGNSA. V was pared by 2 bases and J by 1 base, with 11 bases between. This CDR3 is CASSLIAGRNTEAFF. In DNA form, the CDR3 reads TGTGCCAGCAGCTTAATCGCAGGCCGGAACACTGAAGCTTTCTTT.

This clone occurred once. V is TRBV11-2 and J is TRBJ2-7; 8 nucleotides match TRBD2. The CDR3 runs to 14 residues. Germline-derived CDR1 and CDR2 are SGHAT and FQNNGV. V lost 6 bases to trimming and J lost 5 bases; unmatched junction nucleotides: 9. CDR3 coding DNA: TGTGCCAGCAGTTCTTCAGCGGGAGTTGACGAGCAGTACTTC. Translation gives CASSSSAGVDEQYF.

This chain links TRBV29-1 with TRBJ2-7; D unresolved. V lost 6 bases to trimming and J lost 0 bases, with 9 bases between them. In germline, CDR1 is SQVTM, CDR2 ANQGSEA. The CDR3 has 12 amino acids. The CDR3, as DNA: TGCAGCGTGACGGTTAGCTCCTACGAGCAGTACTTC. It encodes CSVTVSSYEQYF.

V gene TRBV6-5 combines with J gene TRBJ1-5; D unresolved. Germline assignment: CDR1 MNHEY and CDR2 SVGAGI. The CDR3 is 13 residues long. V lost 4 bases to trimming and J lost 1 base, with 5 bases between them. The CDR3 here is CASSSRSNQPQHF. Here the CDR3 DNA reads TGTGCCAGCAGTTCACGGAGCAATCAGCCCCAGCATTTT.

The chain carries TRBV3-1 (or the pseudogene TRBV3-2) and TRBJ2-7; TRBD2 matches at 8 bases. V shed 4 bases and J 0 bases; nucleotides not matched to a gene: 5. Per the germline V gene, CDR1 is LGHDT and CDR2 is YNNKEL (reference sequence). The CDR3 length is 15 residues. This CDR3 reads CASSLRSGSSYEQYF. DNA of the CDR3: TGTGCCAGCAGCCTCCGGAGCGGGAGCTCCTACGAGCAGTACTTC.

The count of this clone is one. This chain joins TRBV5-4 and TRBJ2-3, with 11 bases aligning to TRBD2. Germline lookup yields CDR1 SGHNT and CDR2 YYREEE (reference sequence). The CDR3 runs to 15 residues. The trim removed 4 bases at V and 0 bases at J, leaving 1 base unmatched. The CDR3 protein is CASSLAGGSTDTQYF. DNA of the CDR3: TGTGCCAGCAGCCTAGCGGGAGGTAGCACAGATACGCAGTATTTT.

The chain has TRBV4-3 and TRBJ2-1; D call uncertain. Per the germline V gene, CDR1 is LGHNA and CDR2 is YSLEER. Between the trimmed V and J ends, which lost 3 bases and 10 bases, there was a span of 19 bases. The CDR3 contains 15 residues. The CDR3 region is CASSQALLVSWEQFF. In DNA, the CDR3 is TGCGCCAGCAGCCAGGCTTTATTAGTGTCTTGGGAGCAGTTCTTC.